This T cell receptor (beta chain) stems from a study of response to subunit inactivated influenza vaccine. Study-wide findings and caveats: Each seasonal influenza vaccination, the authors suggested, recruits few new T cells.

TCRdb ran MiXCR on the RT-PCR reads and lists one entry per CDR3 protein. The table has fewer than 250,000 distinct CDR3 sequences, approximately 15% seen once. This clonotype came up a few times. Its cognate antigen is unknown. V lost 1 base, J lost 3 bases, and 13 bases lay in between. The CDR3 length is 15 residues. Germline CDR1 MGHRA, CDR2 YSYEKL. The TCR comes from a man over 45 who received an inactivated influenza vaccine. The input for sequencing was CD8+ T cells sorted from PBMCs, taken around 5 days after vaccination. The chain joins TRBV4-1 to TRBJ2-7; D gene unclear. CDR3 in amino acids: CASSQGQVGNYEQYF. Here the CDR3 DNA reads TGCGCCAGCAGCCAAGGGCAGGTGGGAAACTACGAGCAGTACTTC.